This T cell receptor beta chain was captured by sequencing in a study of T cells in Graves' hyperthyroidism and ophthalmopathy (dated by TCRdb to about 2019). With respect to the entire study: Peripheral blood samples were taken at initial diagnosis, before any treatment was given. Whether ophthalmopathy could be predicted prospectively was tested in an independent validation cohort made up of under 20 hyperthyroidism patients plus 17 patients who later progressed to ophthalmopathy. The study also compared thyroid tissue and blood T-cell repertoires from about six Graves' hyperthyroidism patients. To identify TCR V-J signatures that set the groups apart, the researchers used a discovery cohort of about a hundred patients, made up of 40 to 45 with Graves' ophthalmopathy and some 60 with stable Graves' hyperthyroidism. The 95 to 100 discovery patients were randomly divided into training and test sets at a 7:3 ratio. According to the paper, TCR Vbeta CDR3 sequencing was carried out on about 140 peripheral blood samples, which came from over 40 ophthalmopathy, 75 to 80 hyperthyroidism and roughly 17 progressor patients. After blood sampling, hyperthyroidism patients were treated with methimazole at a starting dose of 30 mg daily, and ophthalmopathy patients were treated with high-dose intravenous methylprednisolone. Study-level results and caveats: Most expanded thyroid clonotypes (frequency above 0.001) were also detected in blood, suggesting blood repertoires may reflect thyroid immune responses. Sample size was not statistically predetermined, and investigators were not blinded to group allocation. Ophthalmopathy was separated from stable hyperthyroidism by a 13 V-J signature model, with about 86% sensitivity and roughly 84% specificity obtained in cross-validation and 80%/75% obtained in testing. In validation, progression to ophthalmopathy was predicted by the model with 70% to 71% sensitivity and about 72% specificity, a median of roughly 6 months before onset.

Stable Graves' hyperthyroidism was defined as the absence of progression to ophthalmopathy over 18 months of follow-up. Hyperthyroidism patients were newly diagnosed, with disease duration under 2 months, and aged 18 to 65 years. Patients with uncontrolled infections, other autoimmune diseases, pregnancy or lactation were excluded. Diagnoses were based on clinical symptoms, serum thyroxine and TRAb, thyroid ultrasound and orbital computed tomography. PBMCs were isolated from about 9 ml of fresh peripheral blood by Ficoll-Paque density gradient centrifugation. Total RNA was extracted with Trizol reagent, and quality was checked on an Agilent 2100 Bioanalyzer. The germline V gene yields MNHEY for CDR1 and SVGAGI for CDR2. The germline V end is reduced by 2 bases and the J end by 4 bases; junction bases left unmatched: 5. The CDR3 runs 16 residues from the cysteine to the phenylalanine. CDR3 DNA only is kept here, 48 bases in frame from base 1.

The TCR beta CDR3 regions were amplified from the RNA transcripts. The first round of RT-PCR for the TCR CDR3 was performed with the HTBI primer set and the Qiagen OneStep RT-PCR kit. The libraries were constructed in a second round of multiplex PCR and then size-selected and purified. Sequencing of the libraries was done on an Illumina HiSeq2000 using paired-end 100 bp reads. The authors processed their data as follows. Raw data were processed with SOAPnuke, discarding reads with adapters, uncalled bases, mean Phred below 15, or no exact constant-primer or identifier match. COPE v1.2.5 was used to merge the high-quality paired reads, and each unique nucleotide sequence was defined as a clonotype. MiTCR v1.1 was used to align clonotypes to the IMGT TRBV, TRBD and TRBJ reference segments. The analysis was restricted to V-J combinations with a frequency above 0.0001, which together covered 99.2% of the repertoires. A TCS score was defined as the ratio of F50 (clonal expansion) to E x V (chaos), with BLOSUM62-based TCRdist applied between CDR3 peptides within each V-J. Welch's t-statistics and random forest reduced just over 500 V-J features to 10 to 15, which were used in a naive Bayes classifier (R e1071). TCRdb trimmed the raw reads at Q25, called clones with MiXCR and kept productive beta chains. All rows with the same CDR3 protein become a single entry with the most common DNA and genes. The V and J calls come from TCRdb's annotation, not from the publication. In this sample the table shows around 500,000 distinct CDR3 sequences, 14% of which occur a single time. The ten most abundant clones make up approximately 14% of the sample.

This clonotype has more than one count but fewer than ten. This receptor's antigen is unknown. No base-level quality is on record; no much larger clone is a single base apart. The rearranged chain carries TRBV6-5 and TRBJ2-3, with 11 bases matching TRBD2. The source is a woman in her thirties or forties with Graves' hyperthyroidism. The sequenced sample consisted of blood. The CDR3 corresponds to CASSYLAGGPSDTQYF. The sequenced DNA: TGTGCCAGCAGTTACCTAGCGGGAGGCCCATCAGATACGCAGTATTTT.